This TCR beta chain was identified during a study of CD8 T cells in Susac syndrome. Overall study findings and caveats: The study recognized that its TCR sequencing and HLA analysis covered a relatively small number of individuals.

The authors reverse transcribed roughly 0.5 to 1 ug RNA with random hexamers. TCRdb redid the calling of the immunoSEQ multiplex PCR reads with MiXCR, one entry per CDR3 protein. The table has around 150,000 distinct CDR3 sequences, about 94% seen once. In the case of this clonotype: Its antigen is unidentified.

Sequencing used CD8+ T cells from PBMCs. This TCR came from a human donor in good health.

CDR3 amino acids: CASNGNEQFF. CDR3 DNA: TGTGCCAGTAATGGGAATGAGCAGTTCTTC. This sequence joins TRBV19 and TRBJ2-1; D unclear. There are 10 residues in the CDR3. V was pared by 7 bases and J by 7 bases, with 5 bases between. Germline V CDR1 and CDR2: LNHDA, SQIVND (reference sequence).